This is a list of T cell receptor beta chains from one sample in a study of identical twins' blood T cells. MiXCR was run by TCRdb on the 5' RACE reads, yielding one entry per CDR3 protein. Of a few hundred thousand distinct CDR3 sequences in the sample, about 28% were seen once. Sequencing was done on a sample of PBMCs. The source is a woman aged 18 to 49 in good health. Each CDR3 is given with its conserved first and last residue. The D gene is left open where the match is weak. The size entry is marked missing in some rows and otherwise reads once, few, many or a size class.

D gene	V gene	CDR3 length	J gene	clone size	CDR3 DNA	CDR3 protein
TRBD1	TRBV18	14	TRBJ1-5	-	TGTACCAGCTCCCCGGGACAGGCCAATCATGCCCAGCATTTT	CTSSPGQANHAQHF
-	TRBV7-7	13	TRBJ2-1	-	TGTGCTAGCAGCCTTCAGATCGCAAGTGAGCAGTTCTTC	CASSLQIASEQFF
-	TRBV14	18	TRBJ1-1	few	TGTGCCAGCAGCCAAGAGTCAAGAGTCACCTTTATGAACACTGAAGCTTTCTTT	CASSQESRVTFMNTEAFF
-	TRBV7-9	13	TRBJ2-5	few	TGTGCCAGCAGTTCAGGGGAAGAAGAGACCCAGTACTTC	CASSSGEEETQYF
-	TRBV19	12	TRBJ1-1	-	TGTGCCAGTAGAAAGGGGAACACTGAAGCTTTCTTT	CASRKGNTEAFF
-	TRBV6-1	14	TRBJ1-5	few	TGTGCCAGCGGTAGGGCGAGGAGCAATCAGCCCCAGCATTTT	CASGRARSNQPQHF
-	TRBV3-1	15	TRBJ2-2	-	TGTGCCAGCAGCGCCAACTTGGTTCTCCCCGGGGAGCTGTTTTTT	CASSANLVLPGELFF
-	TRBV3-1	17	TRBJ2-2	few	TGTGCCAGCAGCCATAATATGGGCAGCGGGAACACCGGGGAGCTGTTTTTT	CASSHNMGSGNTGELFF
-	TRBV19	17	TRBJ1-5	few	TGTGCCAGTAAGGGGGGGTCGGTAGGGTACGGCAATCAGCCCCAGCATTTT	CASKGGSVGYGNQPQHF
TRBD2	TRBV12-3/TRBV12-4	16	TRBJ2-3	few	TGTGCCAGCAGTTTAGGTACTAGCGGGGTAACAGATACGCAGTATTTT	CASSLGTSGVTDTQYF
-	TRBV5-1	16	TRBJ2-1	-	TGCGCCAGCAGCTGGGGGCTAGCGGAAGCCTACAATGAGCAGTTCTTC	CASSWGLAEAYNEQFF
TRBD1	TRBV9	12	TRBJ2-1	-	TGTGCCAGCAGAGGGACAGGTTTCAGGCAGTTCTTC	CASRGTGFRQFF
-	TRBV5-1	17	TRBJ1-3	few	TGCGCCAGCAGCTTGATAGGAGGAGCTTTCTCTGGAAACACCATATATTTT	CASSLIGGAFSGNTIYF
TRBD2	TRBV29-1	15	TRBJ2-1	-	TGCAGCGTTGGAGCTAGCGGGAGGGCCTTGGTTGAGCAGTTCTTC	CSVGASGRALVEQFF
-	TRBV20-1	14	TRBJ2-2	many	TGCAGTGCTAAGCTGCGGCCGAACACCGGGGAGCTGTTTTTT	CSAKLRPNTGELFF
-	TRBV19	11	TRBJ1-4	-	TGTGCCAGTAGCAAACACGAAAAACTGTTTTTT	CASSKHEKLFF
TRBD1	TRBV6-6	14	TRBJ2-7	few	TGTGCCAGCAGTGCCGATTACAGGGGAAACGAGCAGTACTTC	CASSADYRGNEQYF
TRBD1	TRBV20-1	14	TRBJ1-5	-	TGCAGTGCGACCAAGGGGGCCCTCAATCAGCCCCAGCATTTT	CSATKGALNQPQHF
-	TRBV9	14	TRBJ2-1	-	TGTGCCAGCAGCGTAGGCGGGGAATCTTATGAGCAGTTCTTC	CASSVGGESYEQFF
TRBD1	TRBV20-1	16	TRBJ1-1	-	TGCTGTGCTAGCTTTTCCTTCAGGGGGCCGGACACTGAAGCTTTCTTT	CCASFSFRGPDTEAFF
TRBD2	TRBV6-2/TRBV6-3	14	TRBJ2-7	-	TGTGCCAGCAACCCGGGACTAGCGCTTTACGAGCAGTACTTC	CASNPGLALYEQYF
-	TRBV4-3	15	TRBJ2-7	-	TGCGCCAGCAGCCAAGGAGTCAGAAAAGACTGCGAGCAGTACTTC	CASSQGVRKDCEQYF
-	TRBV7-2	14	TRBJ1-3	few	TGTGCCAGCAGCTTAGTGCCTTCTCGAAACACCATATATTTT	CASSLVPSRNTIYF
-	TRBV19	15	TRBJ1-1	-	TGTGCCAGTAGGCCCGTGGGGGGCTCATACACTGAAGCTTTCTTT	CASRPVGGSYTEAFF
TRBD1	TRBV2	14	TRBJ1-1	few	TGTGCCAGAACCGGCCGGACAGGGAACACTGAAGCTTCCTTT	CARTGRTGNTEASF
-	TRBV7-9	11	TRBJ2-1	-	TGTACCAGCTGGGGACCCAATGAGCAGTTCTTC	CTSWGPNEQFF
-	TRBV29-1	13	TRBJ2-7	-	TGCAGCGTTAGACGACCAAGCTCCTACGAGCATTACTTC	CSVRRPSSYEHYF
TRBD2	TRBV4-3	18	TRBJ2-1	-	TGCGCCAGCAGCCAAGATAATCTGGGACTAGCGAGTTATAATGAGCAGTTCTTC	CASSQDNLGLASYNEQFF
-	TRBV20-1	12	TRBJ2-5	few	TGCAGTGCCGCAGAGGGGCAGAAGACCCAGTACTTC	CSAAEGQKTQYF
-	TRBV29-1	14	TRBJ1-1	medium-sized	TGCAGCGTCCTGTACAGAAGGGTGGACGCTGAAGCTTTCTTT	CSVLYRRVDAEAFF
TRBD1	TRBV12-3/TRBV12-4	14	TRBJ1-1	few	TGTGCCAGCAACTCCGGGACAGGGAAGACTGAAGCTTTCTTT	CASNSGTGKTEAFF
TRBD2	TRBV20-1	12	TRBJ2-1	-	TGCAGTGCGGTAGCGGGTGGGTATGAGCAGTTCTTC	CSAVAGGYEQFF
-	TRBV20-1	15	TRBJ2-4	-	TGCAGTGCTAGAATAGGGGCGATCCGGGGGAACATTCAGTACTTC	CSARIGAIRGNIQYF
-	TRBV12-3/TRBV12-4	15	TRBJ2-7	many	TGTGCCAGCAGTTTAGCTTTCGGGAGAAACTACGAGCAGTACTTC	CASSLAFGRNYEQYF
-	TRBV4-2	16	TRBJ2-5	-	TGTGCCAGCAGCCAAGATTGGGGACTTAGCCAAGAGACCCAGTACTTC	CASSQDWGLSQETQYF
-	TRBV7-9	15	TRBJ1-1	-	TGTGCCAGCAGCTTATTTAAAATAGGAGACACTGAAGCTTTCTTT	CASSLFKIGDTEAFF
-	TRBV7-2	13	TRBJ1-5	once	TGTACCAGCAGAGAAAATAGCAATCAGCCCCAGCATTTT	CTSRENSNQPQHF
TRBD2	TRBV5-1	15	TRBJ2-3	-	TGCGCCAGCAGCCCAGGGACTAGCACAACAGATACGCAGTATTTT	CASSPGTSTTDTQYF
-	TRBV6-2/TRBV6-3	15	TRBJ2-2	few	TGTGCCAGCAGTTACTGGGGACGGGGCACCGGGGAGCTGTTTTTT	CASSYWGRGTGELFF
TRBD1	TRBV11-2	13	TRBJ1-2	-	TGTGCCAGCAGCCCCGACAGGGAGTATGGCTACACCTTC	CASSPDREYGYTF